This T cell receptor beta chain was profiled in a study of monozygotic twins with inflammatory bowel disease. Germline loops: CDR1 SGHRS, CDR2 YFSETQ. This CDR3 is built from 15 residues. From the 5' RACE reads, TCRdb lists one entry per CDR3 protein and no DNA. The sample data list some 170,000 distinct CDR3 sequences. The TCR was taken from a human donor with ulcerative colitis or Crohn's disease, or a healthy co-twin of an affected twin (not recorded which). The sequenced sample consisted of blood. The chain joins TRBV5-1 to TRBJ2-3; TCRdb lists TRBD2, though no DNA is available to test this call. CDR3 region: CASSFVSGGADTQYF. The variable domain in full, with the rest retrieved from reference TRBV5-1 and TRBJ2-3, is KAGVTQTPRYLIKTRGQQVTLSCSPISGHRSVSWYQQTPGQGLQFLFEYFSETQRNKGNFPGRFSGRQFSNSRSEMNVSTLELGDSALYLCASSFVSGGADTQYFGPGTRLTVL.